Listed below are T cell receptor beta chains from one sample, sequenced in a study of blood T cell repertoires in COVID-19. The table came from immunoSEQ multiplex PCR; TCRdb's copy has only in-frame clones and leaves some out. The sample lists about 60,000 clones; 85% to 90% were seen once. Sequenced sample: peripheral blood. These receptors were collected from a man in his fifties or sixties with acute or convalescent COVID-19. CDR3s include the opening cysteine and the closing phenylalanine or tryptophan. The D gene is left open where the match is weak. Size values are once, few and many counts, or a class for expanded clones, and some rows have none.

j_call d_call v_call clone_size cdr3_aa cdr3_nt
TRBJ2-7 TRBD2 TRBV4-2 NA CASSQSLAGDYEQYF TGTGCCAGCAGCCAGTCACTAGCGGGGGACTACGAGCAGTACTTC
TRBJ1-3 NA TRBV7-9 NA CASSPGAGNTIYF TGTGCCAGCAGCCCGGGTGCAGGAAACACCATATATTTT
TRBJ2-7 TRBD2 TRBV7-2 once CASSYSSGNYEQYF TGTGCCAGCAGCTATTCTAGCGGGAACTACGAGCAGTACTTC
TRBJ1-1 TRBD1 TRBV6-4 NA CATRQGLNTEAFF TGTGCCACCCGACAGGGTTTGAACACTGAAGCTTTCTTT
TRBJ1-1 TRBD1 TRBV28 NA CASSSLAGTGGSAFF TGTGCCAGCAGTTCTCTCGCCGGGACAGGGGGCTCAGCTTTCTTT
TRBJ1-6 NA TRBV28 once CASNEGGGSPLHF TGTGCCAGCAATGAAGGGGGTGGCTCACCCCTCCACTTT
TRBJ1-2 TRBD1 TRBV6-6 NA CASSYGTGGHGYTF TGTGCCAGCAGTTATGGGACAGGGGGGCATGGCTACACCTTC
TRBJ1-5 NA TRBV19 NA CASSTTDRFSNQPQHF TGTGCCAGTAGTACTACCGACAGATTCTCCAATCAGCCCCAGCATTTT
TRBJ2-1 TRBD2 TRBV19 NA CASSILGREPHNEQFF TGTGCCAGTAGTATTTTAGGGCGGGAGCCCCACAATGAGCAGTTCTTC
TRBJ2-2 NA TRBV11-2 NA CASSLESGSGELFF TGTGCCAGCAGCTTAGAAAGTGGCAGCGGGGAGCTGTTTTTT
TRBJ1-3 NA TRBV27 NA CASSPSKGNTIYF TGTGCCAGCAGTCCTTCTAAGGGAAACACCATATATTTT
TRBJ1-1 NA TRBV10-3 few CAISVSARGTEAFF TGTGCCATCAGTGTGTCGGCCAGGGGAACTGAAGCTTTCTTT
TRBJ2-6 TRBD1 TRBV7-9 NA CASSLAGTGRFSGANVLTF TGTGCCAGCAGCTTAGCCGGGACAGGCAGGTTTTCTGGGGCCAACGTCCTGACTTTC
TRBJ2-1 TRBD2 TRBV29-1 NA CSVDVVAGGVNEQFF TGCAGCGTTGATGTAGTAGCGGGAGGGGTCAATGAGCAGTTCTTC
TRBJ1-1 TRBD1 TRBV5-1 NA CASSLGLGQGGPEAFF TGCGCCAGCAGCTTGGGGTTGGGACAGGGAGGACCAGAAGCTTTCTTT
TRBJ1-2 TRBD1 TRBV15 NA CATSGRGGSLYGYTF TGTGCCACCAGTGGAAGAGGGGGCTCTCTCTATGGCTACACCTTC
TRBJ2-3 NA TRBV14 NA CASSQTREDTQYF TGTGCCAGCAGCCAAACGAGGGAGGATACGCAGTATTTT
TRBJ2-3 NA TRBV2 once CASSEVLAGTDTQYF TGTGCCAGCAGTGAAGTCCTAGCAGGCACAGATACGCAGTATTTT
TRBJ2-3 TRBD2 TRBV5-1 NA CASSSPGTSGPTDTQYF TGCGCCAGCAGCTCCCCCGGCACTAGCGGGCCCACAGATACGCAGTATTTT
TRBJ1-5 TRBD1 TRBV6-5 NA CASSRLRGKGPQHF TGTGCCAGCAGTCGACTCAGGGGGAAAGGGCCCCAGCATTTT
TRBJ2-3 TRBD2 TRBV6-5 NA CASSLAERTDTQYF TGTGCCAGCAGTCTAGCGGAACGCACAGATACGCAGTATTTT
TRBJ1-2 TRBD1 TRBV7-9 NA CASTASTGDRTF TGTGCCAGCACCGCGTCGACAGGGGATAGGACCTTC
TRBJ2-7 TRBD2 TRBV28 NA CASTSFRGGEQYF TGTGCCAGCACCTCCTTTCGGGGGGGCGAGCAGTACTTC
TRBJ2-2 NA TRBV19 NA CASSRQSNTGELFF TGTGCCAGTAGCCGACAGTCGAACACCGGGGAGCTGTTTTTT
TRBJ1-5 TRBD1 TRBV27 NA CASSLWSTGAHQPQHF TGTGCCAGCAGTTTATGGTCGACAGGGGCGCATCAGCCCCAGCATTTT
TRBJ2-7 NA TRBV4-1 NA CASSPDWGAYEQYF TGCGCCAGCAGCCCTGACTGGGGAGCCTACGAGCAGTACTTC